This T cell receptor (beta chain) emerged from a study of response to subunit inactivated influenza vaccine. This clonotype came up a few times. The antigen is unknown. Study findings and constraints: The authors offered the suggestion that each seasonal influenza vaccination recruits few new T cells.

A single record per CDR3 protein comes from TCRdb applying MiXCR to the RT-PCR reads. Of 550,000 to 800,000 distinct CDR3 sequences in the sample, approximately 14% were seen once. Deletions cut 0 bases from V and 6 bases from J, with 17 bases between. The CDR3 runs to 16 residues. Germline V gene sequence: CDR1 SGHRS, CDR2 YFSETQ. Source: PBMCs from blood, taken about 12 days after vaccination. The chain links TRBV5-1 to TRBJ2-3; no definite D call. The clonotype comes from a man between 45 and 60 years old who received an inactivated influenza vaccine. This CDR3 is CASSLGGIPRVDTQYF. CDR3 nucleotide sequence: TGCGCCAGCAGCTTGGGGGGAATACCCCGCGTTGATACGCAGTATTTT.